These 21 T cell receptor beta chains came from one sample sequenced in a study of blood T cell repertoires in COVID-19. Repertoires were generated with immunoSEQ multiplex PCR, while TCRdb's copy carries only in-frame clones and drops some. The repertoire has roughly 100,000 clones, around 92% of them found once; the top ten carry about 3.9%. Sequencing used peripheral blood. These receptors all stem from a man aged 18 to 30 with acute or convalescent COVID-19.

This sequence joins TRBV19 and TRBJ1-2, with 8 bases aligning to TRBD1. The CDR3 has 16 residues. Germline V gene sequence: CDR1 LNHDA, CDR2 SQIVND (reference sequence). J gave up 5 bases and V 4 bases, and 12 bases lay outside the gene matches. The CDR3 sequence: CASSTEGQALGYGYTF. The CDR3 DNA is TGTGCCAGTAGTACCGAGGGACAGGCCCTCGGGTATGGCTACACCTTC.

CDR3 nucleotide sequence: TGTGCCACCGTCCCCCAAAACTCAGGGGAACCCTCTCCCGGAAACACCATATATTTT. Protein: CATVPQNSGEPSPGNTIYF. This chain uses TRBV24-1 with TRBJ1-3, with D possibly matching TRBD1 (6 bases). Germline assignment: CDR1 KGHDR and CDR2 SFDVKD. This CDR3 spans 19 amino acids. Deletions cut 9 bases from V and 4 bases from J, with 30 bases between.

The chain joins TRBV7-2 to TRBJ1-1; tentative D call: TRBD1 (5 bases). In germline, CDR1 is SGHTA, CDR2 FQGNSA. The CDR3 spans 14 residues. V gave up 3 bases and J gave up 1 base, with 9 bases separating them. The CDR3 bases are TGTGCCAGCAGCTTTACAGGCTGGAACACTGAAGCTTTCTTT. It is translated as CASSFTGWNTEAFF.

The rearrangement uses TRBV4-1 and TRBJ1-5; unclear D gene. Germline assignment: CDR1 MGHRA and CDR2 YSYEKL. The V gene lost 1 base and the J gene lost 3 bases, with 4 bases spanning the gap. The CDR3 consists of 13 residues. CDR3 sequence (DNA): TGCGCCAGCAGCCAAGCCCTCAATCAGCCCCAGCATTTT. This sequence encodes CASSQALNQPQHF.

The rearrangement links TRBV27 to TRBJ2-7; TRBD1 matches at 8 bases. Germline V gene data show CDR1 as MNHEY and CDR2 as SMNVEV (reference sequence). J lost 3 bases, V lost 5 bases, and 9 bases had no gene match. The CDR3 consists of 15 residues. The CDR3 sequence is CASSPGQGRNYEQYF. The CDR3, as DNA: TGTGCCAGCAGTCCCGGACAGGGTAGGAACTACGAGCAGTACTTC.

J is TRBJ1-2 and V is TRBV19; 7 positions match TRBD1. V lost 3 bases, J lost 5 bases, and 3 bases stayed unmatched. This CDR3 is 13 amino acids long. CDR1 LNHDA and CDR2 SQIVND come from the germline V gene (reference sequence). Here the CDR3 reads CASSMGQQYGYTF. The CDR3 DNA follows: TGTGCCAGTAGTATGGGACAGCAATATGGCTACACCTTC.

The sample holds one count of this clone. This chain links TRBV12-5 with TRBJ2-6; 10 nucleotides align to TRBD1. The CDR3 consists of 17 residues. Trimming removed 6 bases from V and 0 bases from J; junction bases left unmatched: 5. The germline CDR1 and CDR2 sequences are LGHNT and FRNRAP. The CDR3 DNA follows: TGTGCTAGTGGCCAGGGACAGGGGACCTCTGGGGCCAACGTCCTGACTTTC. This encodes CASGQGQGTSGANVLTF.

The chain uses TRBV5-1 and TRBJ2-1, with TRBD1 matching 9 bases. Unmatched junction bases numbered 1, after V lost 2 bases and J lost 1 base. The CDR3 is 15 amino acids. CDR1 is SGHRS, CDR2 YFSETQ, per germline. In DNA, the CDR3 is TGCGCCAGCAGCTTAGGGACAGGGTCCTACAATGAGCAGTTCTTC. It specifies CASSLGTGSYNEQFF.

V usage is TRBV20-1 and J usage is TRBJ1-5; possible D gene TRBD1, 6 bases. Germline V gene lookup returns CDR1 DFQATT and CDR2 SNEGSKA (reference sequence). Trimming shortened V by 3 bases and J by 0 bases, and 21 bases separated the two germline ends. This CDR3 is 18 amino acids long. The CDR3 nucleotides read TGCAGTGCTAGTGTAGGCCCAGCGGGGGGCTTTAGCAATCAGCCCCAGCATTTT. Residues: CSASVGPAGGFSNQPQHF.

The rearrangement uses TRBV24-1 and TRBJ1-5, with 7 bases that match TRBD1. Germline-derived CDR1 and CDR2 are KGHDR and SFDVKD. V was clipped by 4 bases and J by 10 bases; unmatched bases: 15. CDR3 length equals 16 residues. CDR3 amino acids: CATSEWYDRVYSPQHF. CDR3 nucleotides: TGTGCCACCAGTGAGTGGTACGACAGGGTCTACAGCCCCCAGCATTTT.

This chain uses TRBV18 with TRBJ2-1, with TRBD2 identical over 16 bases. Germline V CDR1 and CDR2: KGHSH, LQKENI. With V trimmed by 5 bases and J by 0 bases, 7 bases remained unmatched. The CDR3 loop spans 19 amino acids. For the CDR3, the DNA is TGTGCCAGCTCAGGGACTAGCGGGAGGGCCGGGAGCTCCTACAATGAGCAGTTCTTC. This sequence encodes CASSGTSGRAGSSYNEQFF.

This rearrangement joins TRBV28 to TRBJ2-3; 9 bases line up with TRBD2. The V gene's germline CDR1 is MDHEN and CDR2 SYDVKM. Trimming at V came to 6 bases and at J to 6 bases, leaving 10 bases not matched to a gene. This CDR3 contains 15 residues. The CDR3 DNA reads TGTGCCAGCAGAGCCGCGGGGGGGCGGCGGGATACGCAGTATTTT. Translated: CASRAAGGRRDTQYF.

The chain's CDR3 is CASSFGLQLSNQPQHF. CDR3 sequence (DNA): TGTGCCAGCAGCTTCGGACTCCAACTTAGCAATCAGCCCCAGCATTTT. V is TRBV5-6 and J is TRBJ1-5; D uncertain. The V end lost 2 bases, the J end lost 0 bases, and 12 bases lay between the germline ends. The CDR3 runs to 16 residues. Germline CDR1 SGHDT, CDR2 YYEEEE.

CDR3 DNA: TGTGCCAGCAGCGTAGATCCGGGAAGGCCCTATAATTCACCCCTCCACTTT. Translation: CASSVDPGRPYNSPLHF. The chain combines TRBV9 with TRBJ1-6; D is unresolved. V dropped 0 bases and J dropped 2 bases, with 12 bases sitting between them. The CDR3 contains 17 residues. The germline CDR1 and CDR2 sequences are SGDLS and YYNGEE.

The chain carries TRBV12-3 or TRBV12-4 and TRBJ1-5; D remains ambiguous. Trimming cost V 0 bases and J 5 bases, with 5 bases left between them. CDR3 length equals 13 residues. CDR3 sequence reads: CASSLANDQPQHF. CDR3 DNA sequence: TGTGCCAGCAGTTTAGCCAATGATCAGCCCCAGCATTTT.

This clone was detected once. The chain employs TRBV12-3 or TRBV12-4 and TRBJ2-3; D gene unclear. V lost 5 bases, J lost 5 bases, and 8 bases lay in between. CDR3 length: 12 residues. CDR3 sequence reads: CASSLLRDTQYF. In DNA, the CDR3 is TGTGCCAGCAGTCTACTGAGAGATACGCAGTATTTT.

V gene TRBV5-8 combines with J gene TRBJ1-3; TRBD1 matches 12 bases. Germline V gives CDR1 SGHTS, CDR2 YDEGEE. The J segment lost 2 bases and the V segment lost 0 bases, leaving 3 bases of the junction unmatched. This CDR3 region has 17 residues. For the CDR3, the DNA is TGTGCCAGCAGCTTGGACCGGGACAGGGGGCCTGGAAACACCATATATTTT. Protein sequence: CASSLDRDRGPGNTIYF.

The chain has TRBV13 and TRBJ1-1; 8 positions agree with TRBD1. CDR1 is PRHDT, CDR2 FYEKMQ, per germline (reference sequence). The junction had 6 bases not matched to a gene; V was cut back by 6 bases and J by 0 bases. The CDR3 sequence is 15 residues long. In DNA, the CDR3 is TGTGCCAGCAGTCAATCAGGGGGCATGAACACTGAAGCTTTCTTT. Translated, it gives CASSQSGGMNTEAFF.

The V call is TRBV5-6, the J call TRBJ1-3; 11 positions match TRBD1. The CDR3 totals 16 residues. With V trimmed by 4 bases and J by 4 bases, 7 bases remained unmatched. The germline V gene has CDR1 SGHDT and CDR2 YYEEEE. CDR3 protein: CASSQDRGLIGNTIYF. The CDR3 bases are TGTGCCAGCAGCCAGGACAGGGGGCTCATCGGAAACACCATATATTTT.

The V call is TRBV2, the J call TRBJ1-2; TRBD1 agrees at 12 bases. With 4 bases clipped from V and 9 bases from J, the junction kept 9 bases outside the gene matches. The length of the CDR3 is 15 residues. CDR1 is SNHLY, CDR2 FYNNEI, per germline. For the CDR3, the DNA is TGTGCCAGCAGTGTCGGTAGGGGACAGGGGGCAAGCTACACCTTC. It yields the protein CASSVGRGQGASYTF.

This clone came up a few times. The genes are TRBV7-9 and TRBJ2-7, with D maybe TRBD2 (6 bases). Trimming cost V 4 bases and J 4 bases, with 20 bases left between them. Germline CDR1 and CDR2: SEHNR and FQNEAQ (reference sequence). This CDR3 spans 16 amino acids. The CDR3, as DNA: TGTGCCAGCAGCTCTGCTATAGGGACTTCCTTTTACGAGCAGTACTTC. Translated: CASSSAIGTSFYEQYF.